Shown below are 20 T cell receptor beta chains from a single sample sequenced in a study of response to subunit inactivated influenza vaccine. TCRdb called the RT-PCR reads again in MiXCR, with one record for every CDR3 protein. This repertoire shows around 540,000 distinct CDR3 sequences, 12% found once; its top ten account for approximately 10%. This specimen was PBMCs from blood, taken on the day of vaccination. These receptors were collected from a man in his forties or fifties who received an inactivated influenza vaccine.

This clonotype came up a few times. V usage is TRBV6-5 and J usage is TRBJ2-3; D is unresolved. From germline, CDR1 is MNHEY and CDR2 SVGAGI. V was pared by 1 base and J by 0 bases, with 8 bases between. The CDR3 totals 15 residues. CDR3 bases: TGTGCCAGCAGTTACTTCGGAGCTAGCACAGATACGCAGTATTTT. It encodes CASSYFGASTDTQYF.

This clonotype has more than one count but fewer than ten. This rearrangement joins TRBV7-8 to TRBJ2-7; 10 nucleotides line up with TRBD1. Germline V gene lookup returns CDR1 SGHVS and CDR2 FQNEAQ. CDR3 size: 13 residues. The J segment lost 6 bases and the V segment lost 11 bases, leaving 10 bases of the junction unmatched. The CDR3 reads CASRDRGFREQYF. CDR3 bases: TGTGCCTCCCGGGACAGGGGTTTTCGCGAGCAGTACTTC.

In its sample, this clonotype was seen a few times. The CDR3 region is CASSPGTGRGGYTF. CDR3 coding DNA: TGCGCCAGCAGCCCCGGGACAGGGAGAGGTGGCTACACCTTC. The chain employs TRBV4-3 and TRBJ1-2, with 9 bases matching TRBD1. CDR1 and CDR2 (germline): LGHNA, YSLEER. This CDR3 has 14 residues. V lost 4 bases and J lost 7; bases outside the gene matches: 7.

This clonotype came up many times. This chain connects TRBV29-1 to TRBJ2-7; TRBD2 matches 11 bases. The CDR3 spans 13 residues. J lost 12 bases, V lost 2 bases, and 9 bases had no gene match. Per the germline V gene, CDR1 is SQVTM and CDR2 is ANQGSEA. The CDR3 is CSVELDTSGSLYF. The CDR3 DNA follows: TGCAGCGTTGAATTGGACACTAGCGGGAGCTTGTACTTC.

This clonotype has only a few counts. This chain joins TRBV20-1 and TRBJ2-7; D possibly matches TRBD1 or TRBD2 (6 bases each). Germline values: CDR1 DFQATT, CDR2 SNEGSKA (reference sequence). The CDR3 is 13 amino acids. V was cut by 6 bases and J by 0 bases, with 12 bases left in between. The CDR3 DNA follows: TGCAGTGCGGAGGGGGGACTCTCCTACGAGCAGTACTTC. Encoded protein: CSAEGGLSYEQYF.

This clonotype was seen a handful of times. This chain uses TRBV4-2 with TRBJ2-3, with 13 bases identical to TRBD2. The V and J ends lost 4 bases and 4 bases, in that order; junction bases with no gene match: 5. Per germline, CDR1 LGHNA and CDR2 YNFKEQ. The CDR3 loop spans 16 amino acids. The CDR3 sequence is CASSRRLAGGADTQYF. As DNA, the CDR3 is TGTGCCAGCAGCCGTAGACTAGCGGGGGGTGCAGATACGCAGTATTTT.

The sample holds many counts of this clonotype. The J gene is TRBJ2-2, the V gene TRBV12-3 or TRBV12-4; the match to TRBD1 covers 9 bases. With V trimmed by 0 bases and J by 5 bases, 1 base remained unmatched. The CDR3 runs to 15 residues. This chain's CDR3 is CASSLATGGTGELFF. The CDR3 DNA reads as TGTGCCAGCAGTTTAGCGACAGGGGGAACCGGGGAGCTGTTTTTT.

This clonotype was seen only a few times. The chain is built from TRBV20-1 and TRBJ2-5, with D perhaps matching TRBD2 (6 bases). The CDR3 has 12 residues. Germline-derived CDR1 and CDR2 are DFQATT and SNEGSKA (reference sequence). Deletions cut 6 bases from V and 1 base from J, with 9 bases between. Here the CDR3 reads CSATGSQETQYF. In DNA form, the CDR3 reads TGCAGTGCGACCGGGAGCCAAGAGACCCAGTACTTC.

This clonotype was picked up a small number of times. The V call is TRBV4-1, the J call TRBJ2-3; TRBD2 matches 9 bases. The CDR3 consists of 15 residues. The V segment lost 4 bases and the J segment 1 base; nucleotides outside the gene matches: 3. Germline V CDR1 and CDR2: MGHRA, YSYEKL. CDR3 residues: CASSPVAGGTDTQYF. The CDR3 DNA is TGCGCCAGCAGCCCGGTAGCGGGGGGCACAGATACGCAGTATTTT.

This clonotype was counted between two and nine times. The J gene is TRBJ2-7, the V gene TRBV10-3; 7 bases line up with TRBD1. This CDR3 has 15 residues. J gave up 3 bases and V 3 bases, and 8 bases lay outside the gene matches. The V gene's germline CDR1 is ENHRY and CDR2 SYGVKD. The DNA of the CDR3 is TGTGCCATCAGTGACCAGGTCACAGGGGACTACGAGCAGTACTTC. The encoded protein is CAISDQVTGDYEQYF.

There are many counts of this clonotype. The J gene is TRBJ2-3, the V gene TRBV5-1, with TRBD2 identical over 7 bases. Trimming removed 0 bases from V and 2 bases from J; junction bases left unmatched: 15. CDR3 length equals 19 residues. CDR1 and CDR2 (germline): SGHRS, YFSETQ. The CDR3 DNA is TGCGCCAGCAGCTTGGACATTACCTGGGCTAGCGGAAACACAGATACGCAGTATTTT. Translating gives CASSLDITWASGNTDTQYF.

This clonotype was found a few times. The J gene is TRBJ1-5, the V gene TRBV6-6; 7 nucleotides match TRBD1. Germline V gene data show CDR1 as MNHNY and CDR2 as SVGAGI (reference sequence). The J segment lost 4 bases and the V segment lost 7 bases, leaving 4 bases of the junction unmatched. This CDR3 comprises 13 residues. For the CDR3, the DNA is TGTGCCAGCAAACAGGGGCCGAATCAGCCCCAGCATTTT. It specifies CASKQGPNQPQHF.

This clonotype was seen a handful of times. The genes are TRBV7-2 and TRBJ2-5; TRBD2 matches at 9 bases. V dropped 6 bases and J dropped 2; count of bases not matched to a gene: 7. The CDR3 is made up of 15 amino acids. Germline V lookup: CDR1 SGHTA, CDR2 FQGNSA. Here the CDR3 DNA reads TGTGCCAGCAGAACGATTAGCGGGAGTCAAGAGACCCAGTACTTC. Translating it yields CASRTISGSQETQYF.

The chain has TRBV12-3 or TRBV12-4 and TRBJ1-3; D is ambiguous. The CDR3 is 14 amino acids. V lost 3 bases to trimming and J lost 2 bases, with 8 bases between them. CDR3 sequence (DNA): TGTGCCAGCAGTTTTTTCGGGGCTGGAAACACCATATATTTT. This sequence encodes CASSFFGAGNTIYF.

The chain uses TRBV9 and TRBJ2-2; D is ambiguous. V was shortened by 0 bases and J by 0 bases, with 6 bases between the two germline ends. From germline, CDR1 is SGDLS and CDR2 YYNGEE. The CDR3 is made up of 15 amino acids. In DNA form, the CDR3 reads TGTGCCAGCAGCGTAGCGGGTACGAACACCGGGGAGCTGTTTTTT. It yields the protein CASSVAGTNTGELFF. The full variable domain, completed using reference TRBV9 and TRBJ2-2, is DSGVTQTPKHLITATGQRVTLRCSPRSGDLSVYWYQQSLDQGLQFLIQYYNGEERAKGNILERFSAQQFPDLHSELNLSSLELGDSALYFCASSVAGTNTGELFFGEGSRLTVL.

The rearrangement uses TRBV28 and TRBJ2-5; the match to TRBD1 covers 9 bases. The V gene end was trimmed by 6 bases and the J gene end by 4 bases; junction bases not matched to a gene: 3. The CDR3 is made up of 13 amino acids. Germline lookup yields CDR1 MDHEN and CDR2 SYDVKM. CDR3 nucleotide sequence: TGTGCCAGCAGGAGACAGGGGGGAGAGACCCAGTACTTC. Its protein is CASRRQGGETQYF.

The rearrangement links TRBV18 to TRBJ2-7; 8 bases match TRBD1. J gave up 6 bases and V 2 bases, and 9 bases lay outside the gene matches. The CDR3 has 15 amino acids. In germline, CDR1 is KGHSH, CDR2 LQKENI. The CDR3 DNA follows: TGTGCCAGCTCACCAGTGGGGCAGGGGGCAGGCGAGCAGTACTTC. Translated, it gives CASSPVGQGAGEQYF.

This clonotype was detected only a few times. This rearrangement joins TRBV12-3 or TRBV12-4 to TRBJ2-1; 9 bases align to TRBD2. The CDR3 consists of 16 residues. V lost 5 bases, J lost 5 bases, and 10 bases stayed unmatched. CDR3 in amino acids: CASSLSAGGLNNEQFF. In DNA, the CDR3 is TGTGCCAGCAGTCTTTCGGCGGGGGGGCTAAACAATGAGCAGTTCTTC.

In this sample, this clonotype turned up a few times. The J gene is TRBJ2-1, the V gene TRBV12-3 or TRBV12-4, with D possibly TRBD2 on 5 matching bases. The CDR3 has 14 residues. The ends were cut back, 5 bases at V and 4 bases at J, with 12 bases in the middle. CDR3: CASSLPGVYNEQFF. CDR3 nucleotide sequence: TGTGCCAGCAGTCTCCCCGGGGTTTACAATGAGCAGTTCTTC.

The chain couples TRBV6-5 to TRBJ1-1, with a weak D call TRBD1 (5 bases). Germline loops: CDR1 MNHEY, CDR2 SVGAGI. V was pared by 5 bases and J by 11 bases, with 12 bases between. This CDR3 is 11 amino acids long. CDR3 nucleotides: TGTGCCAGCAGTAGACGGGGGGAGGCTTTCTTT. Protein product: CASSRRGEAFF.